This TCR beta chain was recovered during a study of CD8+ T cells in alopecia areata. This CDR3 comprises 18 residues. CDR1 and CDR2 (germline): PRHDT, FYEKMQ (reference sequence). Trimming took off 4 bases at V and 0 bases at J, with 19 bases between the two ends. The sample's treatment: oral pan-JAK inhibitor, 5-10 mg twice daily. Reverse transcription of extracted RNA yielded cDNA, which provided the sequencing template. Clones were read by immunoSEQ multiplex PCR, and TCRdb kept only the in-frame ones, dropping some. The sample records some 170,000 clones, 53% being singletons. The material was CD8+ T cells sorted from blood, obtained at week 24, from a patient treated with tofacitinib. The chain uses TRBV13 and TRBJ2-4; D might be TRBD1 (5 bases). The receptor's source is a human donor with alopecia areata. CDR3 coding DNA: TGTGCCAGCAGCTCCAGACAGTCAAAATTCCTAGCCAAAAACATTCAGTACTTC. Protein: CASSSRQSKFLAKNIQYF.